These 14 T cell receptor beta chains were sequenced from one sample in a study of shared clonotypes between healthy human individuals (dated by TCRdb to between 2020 and 2021). CD8 naive samples consisted of CD45RO-negative cells that were positively selected for CCR7, yielding a CD45RA+CCR7+ population without TemRA cells. The library was prepared using the immunoSEQ multiplex PCR assay. What TCRdb holds here is the immuneACCESS table cut down to in-frame rearrangements. Part of the clones is not present; checked against another copy, under half of the missing clones reflect an unresolved V gene, and the others are unexplained. The sample table records just over 2,000,000 clones; roughly 95% of these occur just once. 0.85% to 1.2% of the sample lies in the top ten. The specimen sequenced was naive CD8+ T cells sorted from blood. The intended sense of this specimen's cell subset or site label: CD45RA+CCR7+. The receptors derive from a young man in good health.

Concerning this clone: Different DNA sequences within this sample yield the same CDR3. The CDR3 DNA reads TGTGCCAGCAGTTTAAGGGGTGACGAGCAGTACTTC. It codes for CASSLRGDEQYF. The chain couples TRBV28 to TRBJ2-7; D might be TRBD1 (5 bases). The V and J ends lost 2 bases and 5 bases respectively, with 7 bases between them. This CDR3 comprises 12 residues. Germline CDR1 is MDHEN and CDR2 is SYDVKM. Based on the CDR3 plus reference TRBV28 and TRBJ2-7, the full variable domain is DVKVTQSSRYLVKRTGEKVFLECVQDMDHENMFWYRQDPGLGLRLIYFSYDVKMKEKGDIPEGYSVSREKKERFSLILESASTNQTSMYLCASSLRGDEQYFGPGTRLTVT.

This chain connects TRBV29-1 to TRBJ2-1, with 10 bases lining up with TRBD1. V lost 6 bases and J lost 6; bases outside the gene matches: 5. This CDR3 contains 13 residues. Germline CDR1 and CDR2: SQVTM and ANQGSEA. The chain's CDR3 is CSVPGQGSNEQFF. The CDR3 DNA sequence: TGCAGCGTCCCGGGACAGGGGAGCAATGAGCAGTTCTTC.

The J gene is TRBJ2-1, the V gene TRBV14, with 14 positions matching TRBD2. The CDR3 spans 16 residues. Germline assignment: CDR1 SGHDN and CDR2 FVKESK. Trimming at V came to 4 bases and at J to 8 bases, leaving 7 bases not matched to a gene. In DNA, the CDR3 is TGTGCCAGCAGCCTGGGACTAGCGGGAGTTTTAGATGAGCAGTTCTTC. Protein sequence: CASSLGLAGVLDEQFF.

V is TRBV5-1 and J is TRBJ2-7, with D possibly being TRBD1 or TRBD2 (5 bases each). V was trimmed by 4 bases and J by 2 bases, leaving 13 bases between them. CDR1 and CDR2 from the germline V gene are SGHRS and YFSETQ. There are 14 residues in the CDR3. The CDR3 spells CASSIEGHPYEQYF. As DNA, the CDR3 is TGCGCCAGCAGCATCGAGGGGCACCCCTACGAGCAGTACTTC.

For the CDR3, the DNA is TGTGCCAGCAGCGAAGGGCTCTCACCCCTCCACTTT. This encodes CASSEGLSPLHF. The gene calls are TRBV13 and TRBJ1-6; D ambiguous. Germline V gene lookup returns CDR1 PRHDT and CDR2 FYEKMQ (reference sequence). V gave up 5 bases and J gave up 10 bases, with 9 bases separating them. The CDR3 extends over 12 amino acids. Looking up the rest from reference TRBV13 and TRBJ1-6 gives the full variable domain: AAGVIQSPRHLIKEKRETATLKCYPIPRHDTVYWYQQGPGQDPQFLISFYEKMQSDKGSIPDRFSAQQFSDYHSELNMSSLELGDSALYFCASSEGLSPLHFGNGTRLTVT.

Worth noting for this clone: The same CDR3 can be traced to other DNA sequences in this sample. The chain combines TRBV7-9 with TRBJ1-6; no clear D. The CDR3 consists of 12 residues. V was cut by 1 base and J by 9 bases, with 4 bases left in between. From germline, CDR1 is SEHNR and CDR2 FQNEAQ (reference sequence). The CDR3 DNA reads as TGTGCCAGCAGCTTAGACAGTTCACCCCTCCACTTT. The encoded protein is CASSLDSSPLHF. Together with reference TRBV7-9 and TRBJ1-6, the CDR3 gives the full variable domain: DTGVSQNPRHKITKRGQNVTFRCDPISEHNRLYWYRQTLGQGPEFLTYFQNEAQLEKSRLLSDRFSAERPKGSFSTLEIQRTEQGDSAMYLCASSLDSSPLHFGNGTRLTVT.

The V call is TRBV6-6, the J call TRBJ1-1; possibly TRBD1 for D (5 bases). V shed 4 bases and J shed 5 bases, with 11 bases lying between them. The CDR3 runs 13 residues. The germline gives CDR1 MNHNY, CDR2 SVGAGI (reference sequence). This chain's CDR3 is CASSSSGGTEAFF. CDR3 bases: TGTGCCAGCAGTTCATCGGGGGGAACTGAAGCTTTCTTT.

V usage is TRBV27 and J usage is TRBJ2-7, with TRBD1 as a possible D gene (6 bases). Germline V gives CDR1 MNHEY, CDR2 SMNVEV (reference sequence). The length of the CDR3 is 14 residues. V gave up 3 bases and J gave up 7 bases, with 16 bases separating them. CDR3 protein: CASSLAGALPEQYF. The CDR3 region has the DNA TGTGCCAGCAGTTTGGCAGGGGCTCTTCCGGAGCAGTACTTC.

In its sample, this clone was seen many times. V and J are TRBV28 and TRBJ1-1, with D hard to call. The germline CDR1 and CDR2 sequences are MDHEN and SYDVKM. There are 12 residues in the CDR3. Trimming pared 3 bases from V and 5 bases from J, leaving 7 bases between. Written as DNA, the CDR3 is TGTGCCAGCAGTTTTGCTAGGACTGAAGCTTTCTTT. Protein product: CASSFARTEAFF.

In regard to this clone: This specimen includes other DNA sequences encoding the same CDR3. The genes are TRBV9 and TRBJ2-1; D is possibly TRBD1 or TRBD2 (5 bases each). The germline CDR1 and CDR2 sequences are SGDLS and YYNGEE. V lost 0 bases, J lost 2 bases, and 12 bases lay in between. The CDR3 has 16 residues. In nucleotides, the CDR3 is TGTGCCAGCAGCGTAGAAGGTGGGGGTGCCTACAATGAGCAGTTCTTC. This translates into CASSVEGGGAYNEQFF.

The chain joins TRBV27 to TRBJ2-7; perhaps TRBD2 as D (6 bases). The V gene lost 4 bases and the J gene lost 3 bases, with 13 bases spanning the gap. Germline lookup yields CDR1 MNHEY and CDR2 SMNVEV (reference sequence). CDR3 length equals 14 residues. The CDR3: CASSWGLDHYEQYF. The CDR3 coding sequence is TGTGCCAGCAGTTGGGGACTCGACCACTACGAGCAGTACTTC.

Comments on this clone: Other DNA sequences of this sample code for an identical CDR3. J is TRBJ2-7 and V is TRBV5-4, with 8 bases lining up with TRBD1. Germline CDR1 and CDR2: SGHNT and YYREEE (reference sequence). V shed 2 bases and J 4 bases; nucleotides not matched to a gene: 5. This CDR3 has 14 amino acids. In nucleotides, the CDR3 is TGTGCCAGCAGCTTCTCAGGGGGCCGGTACGAGCAGTACTTC. As protein: CASSFSGGRYEQYF.

This clone was counted a single time. The sample contains more than one DNA sequence encoding this CDR3. The chain carries TRBV27 and TRBJ2-7; possible D gene TRBD2, 5 bases. Germline CDR1 and CDR2: MNHEY and SMNVEV (reference sequence). CDR3 length: 13 amino acids. The germline V and J ends were trimmed by 5 bases and 0 bases, with 8 bases remaining between them. The CDR3 nucleotides are TGTGCCAGCAGTCGGGGAGACTCCTACGAGCAGTACTTC. Protein product: CASSRGDSYEQYF.

The rearrangement uses TRBV27 and TRBJ2-5; TRBD2 might be the D (7 bases). The V gene lost 5 bases and the J gene lost 5 bases, with 21 bases spanning the gap. This CDR3 has 16 amino acids. Germline CDR1 MNHEY, CDR2 SMNVEV (reference sequence). CDR3 region: CASSLRLAGGLETQYF. DNA for the CDR3: TGTGCCAGCAGTCTCAGACTAGCCGGGGGCCTTGAGACCCAGTACTTC.